The 8 T cell receptor beta chains listed next were all sequenced from one sample in a study of blood T cell repertoires in COVID-19. Clones were sequenced by immunoSEQ multiplex PCR, and TCRdb holds only the in-frame ones, with some missing. Counted here are roughly 200,000 clones, approximately 89% occurring once; the ten biggest clones make up around 2%. What was sequenced was PBMCs or T cells enriched from blood (not recorded which). These TCRs come from a woman between 40 and 55 years old with acute COVID-19.

This rearrangement joins TRBV28 to TRBJ1-1; D gene ambiguous. The CDR3 is made up of 13 amino acids. Germline V gene sequence: CDR1 MDHEN, CDR2 SYDVKM. V dropped 4 bases and J dropped 6 bases, with 12 bases sitting between them. CDR3 DNA: TGTGCCAGCAGTTCCGTAGTTATCGCTGAAGCTTTCTTT. This sequence encodes CASSSVVIAEAFF. Full variable domain (outside the CDR3, taken from reference TRBV28 and TRBJ1-1): DVKVTQSSRYLVKRTGEKVFLECVQDMDHENMFWYRQDPGLGLRLIYFSYDVKMKEKGDIPEGYSVSREKKERFSLILESASTNQTSMYLCASSSVVIAEAFFGQGTRLTVV.

The J gene is TRBJ2-5, the V gene TRBV6-2 or TRBV6-3, with 14 bases fitting TRBD2. The CDR3 runs to 16 residues. With 5 bases clipped from V and 5 bases from J, the junction kept 7 bases outside the gene matches. Germline values: CDR1 MNHEY, CDR2 SVGEGT. The CDR3 bases are TGTGCCAGCAGTCCCGGGACTAGCGGGAGTCGGGAGACCCAGTACTTC. Its translation is CASSPGTSGSRETQYF.

The chain couples TRBV6-2 or TRBV6-3 to TRBJ2-7, with 9 bases fitting TRBD2. J lost 5 bases, V lost 2 bases, and 7 bases had no gene match. The CDR3 runs 15 residues. In germline, CDR1 is MNHEY, CDR2 SVGEGT. The chain's CDR3 is CASSYGGSGSHEQYF. The CDR3 DNA sequence: TGTGCCAGCAGTTACGGTGGTAGCGGGAGTCACGAGCAGTACTTC.

The rearrangement uses TRBV28 and TRBJ2-3; 11 bases are a match to TRBD2. The CDR3 covers 17 residues. CDR1 and CDR2 (germline): MDHEN, SYDVKM. Trimming cost V 3 bases and J 2 bases; bases outside gene matches: 7. The CDR3 sequence: CASSFDTSGGFTDTQYF. CDR3 coding DNA: TGTGCCAGCAGTTTTGACACTAGCGGGGGATTCACAGATACGCAGTATTTT. Looking up the rest from reference TRBV28 and TRBJ2-3 gives the full variable domain: DVKVTQSSRYLVKRTGEKVFLECVQDMDHENMFWYRQDPGLGLRLIYFSYDVKMKEKGDIPEGYSVSREKKERFSLILESASTNQTSMYLCASSFDTSGGFTDTQYFGPGTRLTVL.

The chain joins TRBV28 to TRBJ2-3, with TRBD2 matching over 13 bases. J lost 1 base, V lost 5 bases, and 12 bases had no gene match. Germline V CDR1 and CDR2: MDHEN, SYDVKM. The CDR3 length is 19 residues. This chain's CDR3 is CASSETSGGAWRGTDTQYF. In DNA form, the CDR3 reads TGTGCCAGCAGTGAAACTAGCGGGGGGGCTTGGAGGGGCACAGATACGCAGTATTTT.

The chain employs TRBV11-1 and TRBJ2-3; tentatively, D is TRBD2 (5 bases). CDR1 is SGHAT, CDR2 FQDESV, per germline (reference sequence). Trimming pared 5 bases from V and 0 bases from J, leaving 15 bases between. The CDR3 runs to 16 residues. The chain's CDR3 is CASSTLRGLSTDTQYF. The CDR3 DNA follows: TGTGCCAGCAGCACCTTAAGAGGGCTTAGCACAGATACGCAGTATTTT.

The V call is TRBV2, the J call TRBJ2-2, with 7 bases that match TRBD1. V shed 5 bases, J shed 3 bases, and the junction held 9 bases outside the gene matches. CDR1 and CDR2 from the germline V gene are SNHLY and FYNNEI. The CDR3 runs to 16 residues. In nucleotides, the CDR3 is TGTGCCAGCAGTCAGGACGTTGACAGGGACACCGGGGAGCTGTTTTTT. This encodes CASSQDVDRDTGELFF.

The chain uses TRBV11-2 and TRBJ2-7, with 8 nucleotides matching TRBD2. V was pared by 8 bases and J by 3 bases, with 3 bases of the junction left unmatched. This CDR3 contains 12 residues. CDR1 SGHAT and CDR2 FQNNGV come from the germline V gene. This CDR3 is CASLGGDYEQYF. CDR3 DNA: TGTGCCAGCCTCGGGGGGGACTACGAGCAGTACTTC.